A selection of T cell receptor beta chains follows, all from one sample in a study of blood T cells in healthy people across ages. MiXCR, applied by TCRdb to the 5' RACE reads, yields one record per CDR3 protein. The data show 900,000 to 950,000 distinct CDR3 sequences, about 27% seen once. These data were also filed under a second study, of T cells of mothers and their children.

The sequenced material came from blood. The receptors come from a woman aged 40 to 50 in good health. CDR3s include the opening cysteine and the closing phenylalanine or tryptophan. Each record gives: J gene, clone size, V gene, D gene, CDR3 protein, CDR3 DNA. The D gene is left open where the match is weak. Clone size is given for some rows only: seen once, a few or many times, or a class if the clone is expanded.

J gene: TRBJ1-4; clone size: .; V gene: TRBV4-1; D gene: .; CDR3 protein: CASSQMDGPNEKLFF; CDR3 DNA: TGCGCCAGCAGCCAAATGGACGGACCCAATGAAAAACTGTTTTTT
J gene: TRBJ1-2; clone size: .; V gene: TRBV27; D gene: .; CDR3 protein: CASSLGTLGNYGYTF; CDR3 DNA: TGTGCCAGCAGTTTGGGGACTCTAGGGAACTATGGCTACACCTTC
J gene: TRBJ2-5; clone size: .; V gene: TRBV20-1; D gene: TRBD1; CDR3 protein: CSAAGDSPQETQYF; CDR3 DNA: TGCAGTGCAGCCGGGGACAGCCCTCAAGAGACCCAGTACTTC
J gene: TRBJ2-6; clone size: few; V gene: TRBV11-1; D gene: .; CDR3 protein: CASSLALGTGFSGANVLTF; CDR3 DNA: TGTGCCAGCAGCTTAGCTCTCGGGACGGGGTTCTCTGGGGCCAACGTCCTGACTTTC
J gene: TRBJ2-1; clone size: .; V gene: TRBV13; D gene: TRBD1; CDR3 protein: CASSFDRGPDEQFF; CDR3 DNA: TGTGCCAGCAGCTTCGACAGGGGGCCGGATGAGCAGTTCTTC
J gene: TRBJ2-5; clone size: .; V gene: TRBV7-9; D gene: .; CDR3 protein: CASSYRTALGETQYF; CDR3 DNA: TGTGCCAGCAGCTATCGGACAGCCCTAGGAGAGACCCAGTACTTC
J gene: TRBJ2-5; clone size: many; V gene: TRBV28; D gene: .; CDR3 protein: CASSLDTVTQYF; CDR3 DNA: TGTGCCAGCAGTTTAGATACTGTGACCCAGTACTTC
J gene: TRBJ2-3; clone size: many; V gene: TRBV7-9; D gene: .; CDR3 protein: CASSSGLEGGDTQYF; CDR3 DNA: TGTGCCAGCAGCTCTGGACTGGAGGGGGGGGATACGCAGTATTTT
J gene: TRBJ2-7; clone size: many; V gene: TRBV5-1; D gene: .; CDR3 protein: CASSLVQGPYEQYF; CDR3 DNA: TGCGCCAGCAGCTTGGTGCAGGGGCCCTACGAGCAGTACTTC
J gene: TRBJ2-3; clone size: many; V gene: TRBV29-1; D gene: .; CDR3 protein: CSVEEGRANTDTQYF; CDR3 DNA: TGCAGCGTTGAAGAGGGCAGGGCTAACACAGATACGCAGTATTTT
J gene: TRBJ2-7; clone size: few; V gene: TRBV28; D gene: TRBD1; CDR3 protein: CASTIRDRGIYEQYF; CDR3 DNA: TGTGCCAGCACCATCCGGGACAGGGGGATCTACGAGCAGTACTTC
J gene: TRBJ2-2; clone size: once; V gene: TRBV5-1; D gene: TRBD2; CDR3 protein: CASGGLAGGPNTGELFF; CDR3 DNA: TGCGCCAGCGGCGGACTAGCGGGGGGACCGAACACCGGGGAGCTGTTTTTT
J gene: TRBJ1-5; clone size: .; V gene: TRBV20-1; D gene: TRBD1; CDR3 protein: CSAPGQGAPSNQPQHF; CDR3 DNA: TGCAGTGCCCCGGGACAGGGGGCCCCCTCCAATCAGCCCCAGCATTTT
J gene: TRBJ2-7; clone size: many; V gene: TRBV5-5; D gene: .; CDR3 protein: CASRVGTRIAEQYF; CDR3 DNA: TGTGCCAGCAGGGTGGGGACCAGAATCGCCGAGCAGTACTTC
J gene: TRBJ1-2; clone size: many; V gene: TRBV6-1; D gene: TRBD1; CDR3 protein: CASSPRTGQGYGYTF; CDR3 DNA: TGTGCCAGCAGTCCTAGGACAGGGCAGGGCTATGGCTACACCTTC
J gene: TRBJ2-5; clone size: .; V gene: TRBV11-3; D gene: .; CDR3 protein: CASQVEGHNQETQYF; CDR3 DNA: TGTGCCAGCCAGGTAGAGGGCCACAACCAAGAGACCCAGTACTTC
J gene: TRBJ1-1; clone size: few; V gene: TRBV5-6; D gene: .; CDR3 protein: CASGLMRTEAFF; CDR3 DNA: TGTGCCAGCGGCTTAATGCGGACTGAAGCTTTCTTT
J gene: TRBJ2-3; clone size: few; V gene: TRBV5-6; D gene: TRBD2; CDR3 protein: CASSRTSGTLVTDTQYF; CDR3 DNA: TGTGCCAGCAGCCGGACTAGCGGGACCCTTGTCACAGATACGCAGTATTTT
J gene: TRBJ2-1; clone size: .; V gene: TRBV5-1; D gene: TRBD1; CDR3 protein: CASSLEPPGQGYNEQFF; CDR3 DNA: TGCGCCAGCAGCTTGGAACCCCCGGGACAGGGCTACAATGAGCAGTTCTTC
J gene: TRBJ2-3; clone size: .; V gene: TRBV28; D gene: TRBD2; CDR3 protein: CASGRGADTQYF; CDR3 DNA: TGTGCCAGCGGGCGGGGGGCAGATACGCAGTATTTT
J gene: TRBJ1-5; clone size: few; V gene: TRBV12-3/TRBV12-4; D gene: .; CDR3 protein: CASTQEGNQPQHF; CDR3 DNA: TGTGCCAGCACCCAGGAGGGAAATCAGCCCCAGCATTTT
J gene: TRBJ2-3; clone size: few; V gene: TRBV20-1; D gene: .; CDR3 protein: CSADGRSTDTQYF; CDR3 DNA: TGCAGTGCGGACGGCAGGTCAACGGATACGCAGTATTTT
J gene: TRBJ1-1; clone size: .; V gene: TRBV4-3; D gene: .; CDR3 protein: CASSHPGSLMNTEAFF; CDR3 DNA: TGCGCCAGCAGCCACCCGGGGTCCCTCATGAACACTGAAGCTTTCTTT
J gene: TRBJ2-7; clone size: many; V gene: TRBV25-1; D gene: TRBD1; CDR3 protein: CASSELGQDYEQYF; CDR3 DNA: TGTGCCAGCAGTGAACTGGGACAGGATTACGAGCAGTACTTC
J gene: TRBJ2-2; clone size: few; V gene: TRBV6-5; D gene: TRBD1; CDR3 protein: CASRRDRGPGELFF; CDR3 DNA: TGTGCCAGCAGACGGGACAGGGGTCCCGGGGAGCTGTTTTTT
J gene: TRBJ2-2; clone size: few; V gene: TRBV4-3; D gene: TRBD2; CDR3 protein: CASRRTSGTGELFF; CDR3 DNA: TGCGCCAGCAGACGGACTAGCGGCACCGGGGAGCTGTTTTTT
J gene: TRBJ2-2; clone size: few; V gene: TRBV6-5; D gene: TRBD2; CDR3 protein: CASSLDSGGPGELFF; CDR3 DNA: TGTGCCAGCAGTTTGGACTCGGGGGGTCCCGGGGAGCTGTTTTTT
J gene: TRBJ2-7; clone size: many; V gene: TRBV2; D gene: .; CDR3 protein: CASSEGTYEQYF; CDR3 DNA: TGTGCCAGCAGTGAAGGGACCTACGAGCAGTACTTC
J gene: TRBJ2-3; clone size: few; V gene: TRBV5-1; D gene: TRBD2; CDR3 protein: CASSARSAGGSTDTQYF; CDR3 DNA: TGCGCCAGCAGTGCCCGATCAGCGGGGGGGTCCACAGATACGCAGTATTTT
J gene: TRBJ1-1; clone size: few; V gene: TRBV11-1; D gene: TRBD1; CDR3 protein: CASSFQTGANTEAFF; CDR3 DNA: TGTGCCAGCAGCTTTCAGACAGGGGCAAACACTGAAGCTTTCTTT
J gene: TRBJ2-7; clone size: .; V gene: TRBV7-2; D gene: .; CDR3 protein: CASSLSGQTRGEQYF; CDR3 DNA: TGTGCCAGCAGCTTGAGCGGGCAGACCAGGGGCGAGCAGTACTTC
J gene: TRBJ1-1; clone size: .; V gene: TRBV5-1; D gene: .; CDR3 protein: CASSSRQAVYTEAFF; CDR3 DNA: TGCGCCAGCAGCTCCAGACAGGCGGTATACACTGAAGCTTTCTTT
J gene: TRBJ2-1; clone size: .; V gene: TRBV6-2/TRBV6-3; D gene: .; CDR3 protein: CATVDESSYNEQFF; CDR3 DNA: TGTGCCACCGTGGACGAGAGCTCCTACAATGAGCAGTTCTTC
J gene: TRBJ2-7; clone size: .; V gene: TRBV5-1; D gene: .; CDR3 protein: CASSLPTSGDEQYF; CDR3 DNA: TGCGCCAGCAGCTTGCCCACCAGTGGGGACGAGCAGTACTTC
J gene: TRBJ2-7; clone size: many; V gene: TRBV3-1; D gene: .; CDR3 protein: CASSQPGSEQYF; CDR3 DNA: TGTGCCAGCAGCCAACCAGGGAGCGAGCAGTACTTC
J gene: TRBJ1-2; clone size: .; V gene: TRBV7-9; D gene: .; CDR3 protein: CASSLVSVSVGYTF; CDR3 DNA: TGTGCCAGCAGCTTAGTGTCCGTAAGCGTAGGCTACACCTTC
J gene: TRBJ2-1; clone size: few; V gene: TRBV7-9; D gene: .; CDR3 protein: CASSLARDSTNEQFF; CDR3 DNA: TGTGCCAGCAGCTTAGCGAGGGACTCCACCAATGAGCAGTTCTTC
J gene: TRBJ1-6; clone size: .; V gene: TRBV5-1; D gene: .; CDR3 protein: CASSLRGASDSPLHF; CDR3 DNA: TGCGCCAGCAGCTTGCGGGGTGCATCGGATTCACCCCTCCACTTT
J gene: TRBJ2-5; clone size: .; V gene: TRBV6-6; D gene: TRBD1; CDR3 protein: CASSYGDRAWGETQYF; CDR3 DNA: TGTGCCAGCAGTTACGGGGACAGGGCCTGGGGAGAGACCCAGTACTTC
J gene: TRBJ2-1; clone size: few; V gene: TRBV18; D gene: .; CDR3 protein: CASSPRQSEAYNEQFF; CDR3 DNA: TGTGCCAGCTCACCGCGACAGAGTGAAGCCTACAATGAGCAGTTCTTC
J gene: TRBJ1-2; clone size: many; V gene: TRBV4-1; D gene: .; CDR3 protein: CASSQRGDYGYTF; CDR3 DNA: TGCGCCAGCAGCCAGAGGGGGGACTATGGCTACACCTTC
J gene: TRBJ2-5; clone size: .; V gene: TRBV7-2; D gene: .; CDR3 protein: CASSLLGGIEQETQYF; CDR3 DNA: TGTGCCAGCAGCTTATTGGGGGGTATCGAACAAGAGACCCAGTACTTC